This T cell receptor (beta chain) was captured in a study of blood T cell repertoires in COVID-19. Study-level information: Donors in the United States, Italy and Spain gave samples during acute or convalescent COVID-19. The analysed material was cDNA or gDNA that came from T cells, B-cell-depleted T cells, or PBMCs.

Original analysis: It was from reference gene primer amplification that nucleated cell counts were estimated. Some clones are missing from TCRdb's copy, which holds only in-frame ones; the method was immunoSEQ multiplex PCR. Clone size and the V and J calls come from that table; the DNA yielded D and trimming. The data show about 530,000 clones, around 90% seen once. Trimming cost V 6 bases and J 5 bases, with 7 bases left between them. The CDR3 consists of 12 residues. It was during active infection that Seattle patients were enrolled and then longitudinally followed. The clonotype comes from a woman aged 50 to 60 with COVID-19, enrolled during active disease. The chain employs TRBV12-3 or TRBV12-4 and TRBJ2-2; D not resolved. What was sequenced was peripheral blood. The CDR3 region has the DNA TGTGCCAGCAGAGTTCTAACCGGGGAGCTGTTTTTT. Amino acid sequence: CASRVLTGELFF.